Below, 12 T cell receptor beta chains from the same sample are listed, as sequenced in a study of T cell responses to AZD1222 COVID-19 vaccine. Some clones are missing from TCRdb's copy, which holds only in-frame ones; the method was immunoSEQ multiplex PCR. This table has 100,000 to 150,000 clones, about nine tenths appearing once. The input for sequencing was peripheral blood, taken on day 0 of AZD1222 vaccination. These receptor sequences come from an adult in good health.

This clone was detected once. The rearrangement links TRBV12-3 or TRBV12-4 to TRBJ1-2, with D possibly TRBD1 on 5 matching bases. CDR3 length: 13 amino acids. The ends were cut back, 2 bases at V and 4 bases at J, with 8 bases in the middle. The CDR3 sequence is CASSLSGGYGYTF. In DNA, the CDR3 is TGTGCCAGCAGTTTATCGGGGGGCTATGGCTACACCTTC.

This chain joins TRBV19 and TRBJ2-5; 13 nucleotides match TRBD2. Trimming at V came to 5 bases and at J to 2 bases, leaving 5 bases not matched to a gene. The CDR3 has 16 amino acids. In germline, CDR1 is LNHDA, CDR2 SQIVND (reference sequence). The CDR3 sequence: CASSPMGLAGQETQYF. The CDR3 bases are TGTGCCAGTAGTCCCATGGGACTAGCGGGGCAAGAGACCCAGTACTTC.

CDR3 sequence: CASSQRQDNSPLHF. The CDR3 DNA follows: TGTGCCAGCAGCCAACGGCAGGATAATTCACCCCTCCACTTT. The chain joins TRBV3-1 (or the pseudogene TRBV3-2) to TRBJ1-6; D unresolved. The V gene lost 2 bases and the J gene lost 5 bases, with 7 bases spanning the gap. The CDR3 sequence is 14 residues long. Germline V lookup: CDR1 LGHDT, CDR2 YNNKEL (reference sequence).

J is TRBJ2-7 and V is TRBV4-1; TRBD2 matches at 11 bases. Germline values: CDR1 MGHRA, CDR2 YSYEKL. The J segment lost 3 bases and the V segment lost 0 bases, leaving 16 bases of the junction unmatched. This CDR3 has 20 residues. For the CDR3, the DNA is TGCGCCAGCAGCCAAGATTTCCCTAGCGGGGGGAGGGCTGTCCTCTACGAGCAGTACTTC. Protein product: CASSQDFPSGGRAVLYEQYF.

This chain's CDR3 is CASSNQKYETQYF. For the CDR3, the DNA is TGTGCCAGCAGCAATCAAAAGTACGAGACCCAGTACTTC. The chain joins TRBV6-2 or TRBV6-3 to TRBJ2-5; D gene ambiguous. The germline CDR1 and CDR2 sequences are MNHEY and SVGEGT. The ends were cut back, 6 bases at V and 5 bases at J, with 13 bases in the middle. The CDR3 extends over 13 amino acids.

This clone was seen more than once but under ten times. The chain links TRBV30 to TRBJ2-1; TRBD1 is a possible D gene (5 bases). The CDR3 sequence is 11 residues long. Trimming took off 0 bases at V and 9 bases at J, with 6 bases between the two ends. Germline V gene lookup returns CDR1 GTSNPN and CDR2 SVGIG (reference sequence). The CDR3 DNA follows: TGTGCCTGGAGTGTACAGGCTGAGCAGTTCTTC. This encodes CAWSVQAEQFF.

This chain uses TRBV19 with TRBJ2-7; weak D call: TRBD1 (8 bases). Trimming pared 5 bases from V and 4 bases from J, leaving 18 bases between. The CDR3 runs 15 residues. The germline V gene has CDR1 LNHDA and CDR2 SQIVND (reference sequence). CDR3: CASSSGQGGKYEQYF. Here the CDR3 DNA reads TGTGCCAGTAGTTCCGGACAGGGAGGGAAGTACGAGCAGTACTTC.

V gene TRBV6-5 combines with J gene TRBJ2-7; TRBD2 matches at 8 bases. Germline V gene data show CDR1 as MNHEY and CDR2 as SVGAGI. The V segment lost 2 bases and the J segment 2 bases; nucleotides outside the gene matches: 5. The CDR3 sequence is 15 residues long. The CDR3 sequence: CASSYRGGLPYEQYF. The CDR3 region has the DNA TGTGCCAGCAGTTACCGGGGGGGACTTCCCTACGAGCAGTACTTC.

The chain uses TRBV5-4 and TRBJ2-6; 9 bases fit TRBD1. This CDR3 region has 18 residues. From germline, CDR1 is SGHNT and CDR2 YYREEE (reference sequence). The V segment lost 4 bases and the J segment 0 bases; nucleotides outside the gene matches: 8. In DNA, the CDR3 is TGTGCCAGCAGCCCCTCCGGACAGGGGAGCTCTGGGGCCAACGTCCTGACTTTC. This encodes CASSPSGQGSSGANVLTF.

DNA of the CDR3: TGTGCCAGCAGCCCCCGTCCGGATTTACTGACTGGCGAGCAGTACTTC. It codes for CASSPRPDLLTGEQYF. This chain joins TRBV9 and TRBJ2-7; D unresolved. Trimming shortened V by 4 bases and J by 6 bases, and 23 bases separated the two germline ends. CDR1 is SGDLS and CDR2 is YYNGEE in the germline V gene. This CDR3 region has 16 residues.

This clone has a handful of counts. The rearrangement joins TRBV6-2 or TRBV6-3 to TRBJ2-7; D is possibly TRBD2 (5 bases). The CDR3 runs to 15 residues. The V gene's germline CDR1 is MNHEY and CDR2 SVGEGT. V was clipped by 5 bases and J by 4 bases, with 18 bases between them. The CDR3 DNA follows: TGTGCCAGCAGTGGAGGTACAAGAACCGGATACGAGCAGTACTTC. It codes for CASSGGTRTGYEQYF.

As regards this clone: Compared with germline, one end of the junction differs, possibly owing to a read error. V is TRBV7-7 and J is TRBJ2-5; the D call may be TRBD1 or TRBD2 (6 bases each). The CDR3 has 15 residues. Germline V gene lookup returns CDR1 SSHAT and CDR2 FNYEAQ (reference sequence). CDR3 DNA sequence: TGTGCTAGCAGCTTAGAACAGGGAGGTGGAGAGACCCAGTACTTC. Its protein product is CASSLEQGGGETQYF.